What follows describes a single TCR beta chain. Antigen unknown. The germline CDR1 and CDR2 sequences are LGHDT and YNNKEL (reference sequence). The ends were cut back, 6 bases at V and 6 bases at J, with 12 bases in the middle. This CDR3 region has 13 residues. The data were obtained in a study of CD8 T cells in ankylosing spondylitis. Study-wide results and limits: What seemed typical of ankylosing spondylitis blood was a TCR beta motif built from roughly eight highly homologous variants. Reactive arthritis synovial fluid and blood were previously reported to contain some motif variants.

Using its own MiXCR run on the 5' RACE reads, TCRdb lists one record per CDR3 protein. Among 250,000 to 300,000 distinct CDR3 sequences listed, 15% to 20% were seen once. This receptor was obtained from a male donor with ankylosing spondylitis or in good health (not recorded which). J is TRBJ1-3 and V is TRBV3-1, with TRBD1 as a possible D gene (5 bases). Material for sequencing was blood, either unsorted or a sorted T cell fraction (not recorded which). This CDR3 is CASRGTGTNTIYF. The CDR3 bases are TGTGCCAGCAGAGGGACGGGAACAAACACCATATATTTT.